This T cell receptor beta chain was documented in a study of T cell responses to AZD1222 COVID-19 vaccine. This clone was picked up a small number of times. Its antigen is not known. Produced via immunoSEQ multiplex PCR; TCRdb's table is partial and in-frame only. The table has under 130,000 clones, roughly 90% seen once. The CDR3 totals 15 residues. Looked up from germline, CDR1 is KGHSH and CDR2 is LQKENI. Trimming took 1 base from V and 1 from J; bases not matched to a gene: 1. Study-wide results and caveats: Dominant CD4 TCR responses targeted spike regions 160-218 and 743-854. It should be noted that donors were predominantly white British and more often female, and clonal diversity was possibly underestimated.

The V and J genes are TRBV18 and TRBJ1-5, with 7 bases aligning to TRBD1. This specimen consisted of peripheral blood, obtained on day 0 of AZD1222 vaccination. This receptor was identified in an adult in good health. CDR3 coding DNA: TGTGCCAGCTCACCACACAGGGGAAGCAATCAGCCCCAGCATTTT. Translated: CASSPHRGSNQPQHF.